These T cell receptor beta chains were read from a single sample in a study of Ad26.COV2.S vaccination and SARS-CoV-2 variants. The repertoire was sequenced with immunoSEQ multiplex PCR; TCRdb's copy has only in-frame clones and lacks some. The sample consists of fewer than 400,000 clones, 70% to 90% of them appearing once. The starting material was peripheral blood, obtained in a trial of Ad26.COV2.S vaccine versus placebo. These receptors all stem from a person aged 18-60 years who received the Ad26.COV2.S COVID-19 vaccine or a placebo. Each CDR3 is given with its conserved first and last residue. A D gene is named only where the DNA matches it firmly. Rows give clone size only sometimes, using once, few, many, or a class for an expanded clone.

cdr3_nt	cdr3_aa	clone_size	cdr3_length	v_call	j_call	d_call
TGTGCCAGCAGCCTGACAGGGGATGGCTACACCTTC	CASSLTGDGYTF	.	12	TRBV27	TRBJ1-2	TRBD1
TGTGCCAGCATGGGGAACCCTAACTACAATGAGCAGTTCTTC	CASMGNPNYNEQFF	.	14	TRBV5-6	TRBJ2-1	.
TGTGCCAGCAGCTTGCAGGATATCTATAATTCACCCCTCCACTTT	CASSLQDIYNSPLHF	.	15	TRBV5-4	TRBJ1-6	.
TGTGCCAGCAGTTACTCGACGTCGGCTAACTATGGCTACACCTTC	CASSYSTSANYGYTF	.	15	TRBV6-5	TRBJ1-2	.
TGTGCCAGCAGCTCCGAATCAGGGAACACTGAAGCTTTCTTT	CASSSESGNTEAFF	.	14	TRBV7-8	TRBJ1-1	.
TGTGCCAGCAGCCAGGGACAGGGGGACAATCAGCCCCAGCATTTT	CASSQGQGDNQPQHF	.	15	TRBV3-1/TRBV3-2	TRBJ1-5	TRBD1
TGTGCCAGCAGTGTGACGGAAAATCAGCCCCAGCATTTT	CASSVTENQPQHF	.	13	TRBV25-1	TRBJ1-5	.
TGCGCCAGCAGTGAGTTGAGGGCACTCGGTCCCGGCTACACCTTC	CASSELRALGPGYTF	.	15	TRBV10-2	TRBJ1-2	.
TGTGCCAGCAGTTTCGTAGGGGGAAACACCATATATTTT	CASSFVGGNTIYF	.	13	TRBV12-3/TRBV12-4	TRBJ1-3	.
TGTGCCAGCAGCGCGTTTGGGGGAAACCAAGAGACCCAGTACTTC	CASSAFGGNQETQYF	.	15	TRBV9	TRBJ2-5	.
TGTGCCAGCAGTTACTCGCCCGGGACAGGGGACGAGCAGTACTTC	CASSYSPGTGDEQYF	.	15	TRBV6-5	TRBJ2-7	TRBD1
TGCAGTGCTAGTCACAAGGGGTGGTACAATGAGCAGTTCTTC	CSASHKGWYNEQFF	.	14	TRBV20-1	TRBJ2-1	.
TGTGCCAGCAGTAGCACAGGACCGAACACTGAAGCTTTCTTT	CASSSTGPNTEAFF	.	14	TRBV27	TRBJ1-1	.
TGCAGCGTTGACGGGTATGGTTGGGACGAGCAGTACTTC	CSVDGYGWDEQYF	.	13	TRBV29-1	TRBJ2-7	.
TGTGCCAGCAGTGAAGGTTGGGGCTACAACACCGGGGAGCTGTTTTTT	CASSEGWGYNTGELFF	.	16	TRBV6-1	TRBJ2-2	.
TGCGCCAGCAGCCAAGAGTGGGGGGCCCCATCTAATGAAAAACTGTTTTTT	CASSQEWGAPSNEKLFF	many	17	TRBV4-3	TRBJ1-4	.
TGTGCCAGCGGATTACAGGGGGACCGCCCCACAGATACGCAGTATTTT	CASGLQGDRPTDTQYF	.	16	TRBV9	TRBJ2-3	TRBD1
TGCGCCAGCAGTGTGGGGGGCAGCACAGATACGCAGTATTTT	CASSVGGSTDTQYF	.	14	TRBV10-1	TRBJ2-3	.
TGTGCCAGCAGCTTAATTAGGGGTAGGCACGAGCAGTACTTC	CASSLIRGRHEQYF	.	14	TRBV11-2	TRBJ2-7	.
TGCGCCAGCAGTGAGCCCCCCTTTGAGGGATGGCAGCCCCAGCATTTT	CASSEPPFEGWQPQHF	few	16	TRBV10-2	TRBJ1-5	.
TGTGCCAGCAGCCAAGACTACTCAGATACGCAGTATTTT	CASSQDYSDTQYF	.	13	TRBV3-1/TRBV3-2	TRBJ2-3	.
TGTGCCAGTAGTATCCGCCGAGGCGCTAATGGCTACACCTTC	CASSIRRGANGYTF	.	14	TRBV19	TRBJ1-2	.
TGTGCCAGCAGCTTGACCGGGGTACTAAATTCACCCCTCCACTTT	CASSLTGVLNSPLHF	.	15	TRBV27	TRBJ1-6	.
TGTGCCTGGAGAAAAGGGGGATTTAACACTGAAGCTTTCTTT	CAWRKGGFNTEAFF	.	14	TRBV30	TRBJ1-1	.
TGTGCCAGCAGCTGGGACAGGGGAAATGAGCAGTTCTTC	CASSWDRGNEQFF	.	13	TRBV5-4	TRBJ2-1	TRBD1
TGTGCCACCACAGACAGCCTAGTAGGGGGGCCCCAGCATTTT	CATTDSLVGGPQHF	.	14	TRBV19	TRBJ1-5	.
TGTGCCAGCAGCCCGCGGGACACTTTTTCCTACGAGCAGTACTTC	CASSPRDTFSYEQYF	.	15	TRBV11-2	TRBJ2-7	.
TGTGCCAGCAGCTTAGGGCCCGGGTTCGAGCAGTACTTC	CASSLGPGFEQYF	.	13	TRBV7-6	TRBJ2-7	.
TGTGCCAGTAGTGGAATCTGGGGGAATGAGCAGTTCTTC	CASSGIWGNEQFF	.	13	TRBV19	TRBJ2-1	.
TGTGCCAGCAGTGATTCGGACAGACGGAATGAAAAACTGTTTTTT	CASSDSDRRNEKLFF	.	15	TRBV25-1	TRBJ1-4	.
TGTGCCACCAACCGGGGGGGCGCAGCCCTTGGGCAGCCCCAGCATTTT	CATNRGGAALGQPQHF	.	16	TRBV19	TRBJ1-5	.
TGTGCCAGCAGCGCCGGGAGACAGTCAAATGAAAAACTGTTTTTT	CASSAGRQSNEKLFF	once	15	TRBV5-4	TRBJ1-4	.
TGTGCCATCAGTGAGGGGACGGTAGAGCAGTACTTC	CAISEGTVEQYF	once	12	TRBV10-3	TRBJ2-7	.
TGTGCCAGCAGTTTCAGGGATTCGTTAGGAAATCAGCCCCAGCATTTT	CASSFRDSLGNQPQHF	.	16	TRBV27	TRBJ1-5	.
TGCGCCAGCAGCCAAGAACAGGCCAACTATGGCTACACCTTC	CASSQEQANYGYTF	.	14	TRBV4-3	TRBJ1-2	.
TGTGCCATCAGTGAGTCGGGGGACAGGATCTACGAGCAGTACTTC	CAISESGDRIYEQYF	.	15	TRBV10-3	TRBJ2-7	TRBD1
TGCGCCAGCAGTCAGGGGCGGACTGAAGCTTTCTTT	CASSQGRTEAFF	.	12	TRBV10-2	TRBJ1-1	.
TGTGCCAGCAGTTTGGGGGGGTATAATTCACCCCTCCACTTT	CASSLGGYNSPLHF	.	14	TRBV27	TRBJ1-6	.
TGTGCCAGCAGTTACTCGAAATCGGGACAGGGGTACGAGCAGTACTTC	CASSYSKSGQGYEQYF	.	16	TRBV6-6	TRBJ2-7	TRBD1
TGCGCCAGCAGCTCCCCCACTAGCGACCAAGAGACCCAGTACTTC	CASSSPTSDQETQYF	.	15	TRBV5-1	TRBJ2-5	TRBD2
TGCGCCAGCAGGCAACAGGGATTAAGGGATACCAAAAACATTCAGTACTTC	CASRQQGLRDTKNIQYF	.	17	TRBV10-2	TRBJ2-4	.
TGTGCCAGCAGCGTAGATAGGGGTGGTTATGGCTACACCTTC	CASSVDRGGYGYTF	.	14	TRBV9	TRBJ1-2	.